This T cell receptor (beta chain) originates from a study of blood T cell repertoires in COVID-19 (dated by TCRdb to 2020 to 2022). In the study overall: Collaborator samples came from the United States, Italy and Spain and covered acute and convalescent phases of COVID-19. The prospective study material was composed of cDNA or gDNA derived from T cells, B-cell-depleted T cells, or PBMCs. Deeply sampled blood TCRbeta repertoires from subjects exposed to, actively infected with, or recovered from COVID-19 were included in the dataset. The repertoires were released in a freely available public database meant as a resource for research on the immune response to SARS-CoV-2. The samples were drawn from the first 160 participants of the ongoing ImmuneRACE study and from roughly 1,300 subjects provided by 6 global collaborators. Sample metadata almost always included a de-identified subject ID, COVID-19 status, age in years and sex. Where available, HLA class I and class II types were taken from metadata supplied by the sample provider and were not determined by assay-based typing. Summary of the overall study and its limitations: The amount of clinical and demographic metadata varied by source and participant and was provided uncurated.

The collaborating institutions used their own protocols to collect whole blood in K2EDTA tubes. Collaborator samples were shipped for TCRbeta analysis as frozen whole blood, isolated PBMCs, or DNA extracted from either sample type. From the cysteine up to the phenylalanine, the CDR3 has a length of 17 residues. Only CDR3 DNA is held: 51 bases, read in frame from base 1. At the junction V is shortened by 0 bases and J by 1 base, with 15 bases in between. CDR1 and CDR2 are read off the germline V gene as MNHEY and SVGEGT. The immunoSEQ Assay, a bias-controlled multiplex PCR, was used to amplify TCRbeta CDR3 regions from genomic DNA. In the original analysis: Within the assay, amplification of reference gene primers was used to estimate how many nucleated cells each sample contained. To quantify the absolute abundance of each unique TCRbeta CDR3 rearrangement, sequence reads were collapsed and filtered. For each sample, productive Simpson clonality was calculated by taking the square root of Simpson's diversity index across productive rearrangements. TCRdb holds this immuneACCESS table with in-frame rearrangements only. Some clones are missing; in checked studies, unresolved V genes explain under half, and the rest has no known cause. The V and J calls and clone size were taken over from that table, and D and trimming were inferred from the DNA. This sample comprises about 31,000 clones, about 90% of them detected only once. 0.55% of the sample is held by the ten biggest clonotypes.

Note on this clone: Its binding antigen is unknown. Per-base qualities were not stored, and no clone one base away is much larger.

The sequencing sample was made of peripheral blood. The TCR originated in a woman in her forties with active or convalescent COVID-19. The chain is assembled from TRBV6-2 or TRBV6-3 and TRBJ2-5; D gene: possibly TRBD1, on 6 matching bases. The bases read TGTGCCAGCAGTTACTCGATGGGAAGGGGGTTCCAAGAGACCCAGTACTTC. Translated, this gives CASSYSMGRGFQETQYF.